This T cell receptor beta chain was found in a study of blood T cell repertoires in COVID-19. About the study: Italy, Spain and the United States were the sources of the convalescent and acute COVID-19 samples. PBMCs, B-cell-depleted T cells, or T cells were the source of the cDNA or gDNA that made up the material.

Trimming stripped 7 bases from V and 1 base from J, with 8 bases between. There are 13 residues in the CDR3. Authors' methods: Reference gene primer amplification gave estimated nucleated cell counts. Some clones are missing from TCRdb's copy, which holds only in-frame ones; the method was immunoSEQ multiplex PCR. V, J and clone size were drawn from that table, and D and trimming were deduced from the DNA. This sample yields fewer than 120,000 clones, of which nearly 90% are seen a single time; 4.8% belongs to the top ten. This clone is a singleton in its sample. This TCR was recovered from a human donor in a cohort sampled during active COVID-19. The chain carries TRBV12-3 or TRBV12-4 and TRBJ1-3; a weak D match, TRBD1 (5 bases). Sequencing used peripheral blood. CDR3 bases: TGTGCCAGCACCAGGGTGTCTGGAAACACCATATATTTT. Protein: CASTRVSGNTIYF.